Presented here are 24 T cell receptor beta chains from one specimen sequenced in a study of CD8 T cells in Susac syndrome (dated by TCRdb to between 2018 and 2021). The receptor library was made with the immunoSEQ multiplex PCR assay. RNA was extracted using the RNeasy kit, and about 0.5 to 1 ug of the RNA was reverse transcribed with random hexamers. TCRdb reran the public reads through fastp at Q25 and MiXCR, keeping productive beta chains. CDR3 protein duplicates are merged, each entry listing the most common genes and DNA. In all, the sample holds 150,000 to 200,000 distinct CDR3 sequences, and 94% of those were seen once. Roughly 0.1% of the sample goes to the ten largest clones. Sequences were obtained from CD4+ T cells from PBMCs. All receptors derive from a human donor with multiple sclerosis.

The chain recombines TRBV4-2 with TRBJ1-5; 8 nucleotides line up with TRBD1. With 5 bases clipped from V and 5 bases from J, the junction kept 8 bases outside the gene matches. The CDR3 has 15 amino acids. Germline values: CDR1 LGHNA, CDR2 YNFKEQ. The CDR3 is CASSSYTGGDQPQHF. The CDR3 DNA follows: TGTGCCAGCAGCTCATACACAGGGGGGGATCAGCCCCAGCATTTT.

CDR3: CSATRRTSGSDEQFF. In nucleotides, the CDR3 is TGCAGTGCAACCCGAAGGACTAGCGGGAGTGACGAGCAGTTCTTC. The chain is built from TRBV20-1 and TRBJ2-1, with 13 positions matching TRBD2. CDR3 length equals 15 residues. The trim removed 6 bases at V and 10 bases at J, leaving 12 bases unmatched. CDR1 is DFQATT and CDR2 is SNEGSKA in the germline V gene (reference sequence).

Here the CDR3 DNA reads TGTGCCAGCAGCTTTTCAGTCACAAACACTGAAGCTTTCTTT. Its translation is CASSFSVTNTEAFF. The rearrangement links TRBV5-6 to TRBJ1-1; no firm D call. CDR1 and CDR2 (germline): SGHDT, YYEEEE. The CDR3 sequence is 14 residues long. The germline V and J ends were trimmed by 2 bases and 2 bases, with 10 bases remaining between them.

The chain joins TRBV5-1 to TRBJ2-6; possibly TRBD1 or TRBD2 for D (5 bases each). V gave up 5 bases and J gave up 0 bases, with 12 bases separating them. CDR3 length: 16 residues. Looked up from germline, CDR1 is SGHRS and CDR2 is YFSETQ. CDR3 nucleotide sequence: TGCGCCAGCAGGAGGGACGGAAACTCTGGGGCCAACGTCCTGACTTTC. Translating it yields CASRRDGNSGANVLTF.

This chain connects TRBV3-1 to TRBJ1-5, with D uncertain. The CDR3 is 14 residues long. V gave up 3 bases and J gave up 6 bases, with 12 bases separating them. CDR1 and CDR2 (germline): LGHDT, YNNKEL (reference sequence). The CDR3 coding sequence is TGTGCCAGCAGCCAGTCGGGTGCGGGTCAGCCCCAGCATTTT. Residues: CASSQSGAGQPQHF.

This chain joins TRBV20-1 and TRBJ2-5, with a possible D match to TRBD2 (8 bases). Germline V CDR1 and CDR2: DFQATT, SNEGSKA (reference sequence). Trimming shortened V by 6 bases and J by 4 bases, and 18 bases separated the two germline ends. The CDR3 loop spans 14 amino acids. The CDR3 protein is CSAVEGAGGETQYF. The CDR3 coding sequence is TGCAGTGCCGTGGAGGGGGCGGGAGGAGAGACCCAGTACTTC.

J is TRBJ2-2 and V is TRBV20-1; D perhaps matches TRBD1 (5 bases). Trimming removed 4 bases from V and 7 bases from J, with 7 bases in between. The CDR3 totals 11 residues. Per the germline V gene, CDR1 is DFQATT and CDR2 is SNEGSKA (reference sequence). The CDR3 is CSATGFGELFF. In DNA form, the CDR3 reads TGCAGTGCTACAGGGTTCGGGGAGCTGTTTTTT.

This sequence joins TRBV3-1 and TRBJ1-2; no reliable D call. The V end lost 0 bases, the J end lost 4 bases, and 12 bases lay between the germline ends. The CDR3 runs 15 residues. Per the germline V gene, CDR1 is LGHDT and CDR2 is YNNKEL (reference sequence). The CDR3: CASSQDWYSSYGYTF. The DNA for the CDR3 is TGTGCCAGCAGCCAAGACTGGTACAGCTCCTATGGCTACACCTTC.

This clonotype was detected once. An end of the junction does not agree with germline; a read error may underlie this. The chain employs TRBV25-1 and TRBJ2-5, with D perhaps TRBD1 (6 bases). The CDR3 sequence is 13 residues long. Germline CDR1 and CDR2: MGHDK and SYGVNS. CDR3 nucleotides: TGTGCCCAACCCCCAGGGGTACCAGAGAGCCAGTACTTC. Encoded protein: CAQPPGVPESQYF.

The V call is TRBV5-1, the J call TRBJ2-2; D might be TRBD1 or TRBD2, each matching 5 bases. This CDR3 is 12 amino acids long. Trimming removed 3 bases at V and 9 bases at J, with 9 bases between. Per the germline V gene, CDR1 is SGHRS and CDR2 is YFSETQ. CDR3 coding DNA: TGCGCCAGCAGCTCGGGGCCGAGGGAGCTGTTTTTT. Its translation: CASSSGPRELFF.

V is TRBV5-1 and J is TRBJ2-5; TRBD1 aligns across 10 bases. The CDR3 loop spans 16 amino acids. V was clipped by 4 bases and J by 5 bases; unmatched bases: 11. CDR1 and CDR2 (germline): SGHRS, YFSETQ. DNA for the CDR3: TGCGCCAGCAGCCACCGGGACAGGGGAGGTTCGGAGACCCAGTACTTC. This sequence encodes CASSHRDRGGSETQYF.

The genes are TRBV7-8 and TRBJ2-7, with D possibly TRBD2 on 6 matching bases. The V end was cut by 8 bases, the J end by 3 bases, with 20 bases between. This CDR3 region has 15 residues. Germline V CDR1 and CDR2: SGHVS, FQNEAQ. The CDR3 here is CASARRQGLLYEQYF. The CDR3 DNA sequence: TGTGCCAGCGCACGTCGCCAGGGACTGCTCTACGAGCAGTACTTC.

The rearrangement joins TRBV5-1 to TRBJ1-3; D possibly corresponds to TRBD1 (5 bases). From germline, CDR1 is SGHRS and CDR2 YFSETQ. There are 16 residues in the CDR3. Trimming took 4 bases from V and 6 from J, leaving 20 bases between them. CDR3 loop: CASSRPGGSTENTIYF. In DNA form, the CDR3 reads TGCGCCAGCAGCCGCCCCGGGGGGTCGACGGAAAACACCATATATTTT.

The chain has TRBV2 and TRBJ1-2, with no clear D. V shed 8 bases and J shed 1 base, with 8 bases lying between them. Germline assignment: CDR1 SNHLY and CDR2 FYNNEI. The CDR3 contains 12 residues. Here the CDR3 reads CASAVGNYGYTF. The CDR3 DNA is TGTGCCAGCGCCGTGGGTAACTATGGCTACACCTTC.

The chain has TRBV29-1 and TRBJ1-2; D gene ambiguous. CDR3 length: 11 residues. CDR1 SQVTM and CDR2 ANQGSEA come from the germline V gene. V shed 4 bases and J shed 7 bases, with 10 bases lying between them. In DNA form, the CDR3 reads TGCAGCGTTGTGAGCGGAGTTGGCTACACCTTC. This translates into CSVVSGVGYTF.

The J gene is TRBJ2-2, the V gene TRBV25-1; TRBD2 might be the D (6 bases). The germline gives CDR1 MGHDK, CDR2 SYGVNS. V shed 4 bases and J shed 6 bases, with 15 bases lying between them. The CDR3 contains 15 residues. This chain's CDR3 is CASSGETSFAGELFF. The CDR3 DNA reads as TGTGCCAGCAGTGGGGAGACTAGTTTCGCCGGGGAGCTGTTTTTT.

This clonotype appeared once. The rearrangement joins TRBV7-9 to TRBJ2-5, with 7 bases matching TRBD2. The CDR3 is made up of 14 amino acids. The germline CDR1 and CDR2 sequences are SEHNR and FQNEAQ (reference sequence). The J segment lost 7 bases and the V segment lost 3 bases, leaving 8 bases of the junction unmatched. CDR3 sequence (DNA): TGTGCCAGCAGCTTTACTAGCGATTCAGGGACCCAGTACTTC. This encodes CASSFTSDSGTQYF.

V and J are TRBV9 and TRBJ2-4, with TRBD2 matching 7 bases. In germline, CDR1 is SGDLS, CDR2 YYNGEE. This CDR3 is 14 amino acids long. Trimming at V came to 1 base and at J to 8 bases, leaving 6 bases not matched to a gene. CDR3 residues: CASSVSTSEHIQYF. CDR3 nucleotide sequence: TGTGCCAGCAGCGTATCAACTAGCGAACACATTCAGTACTTC.

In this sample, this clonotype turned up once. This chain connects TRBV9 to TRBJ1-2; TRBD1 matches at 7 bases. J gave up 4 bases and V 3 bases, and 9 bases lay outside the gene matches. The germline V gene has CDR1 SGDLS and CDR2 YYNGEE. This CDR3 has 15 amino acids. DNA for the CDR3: TGTGCCAGCAGCGACAGGGAGGGGGCAATCTATGGCTACACCTTC. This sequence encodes CASSDREGAIYGYTF.

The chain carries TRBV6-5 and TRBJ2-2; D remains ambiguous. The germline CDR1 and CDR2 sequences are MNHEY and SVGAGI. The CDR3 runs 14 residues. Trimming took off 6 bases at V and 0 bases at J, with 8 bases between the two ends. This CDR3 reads CASRQLANTGELFF. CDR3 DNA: TGTGCCAGCAGGCAGCTCGCGAACACCGGGGAGCTGTTTTTT.

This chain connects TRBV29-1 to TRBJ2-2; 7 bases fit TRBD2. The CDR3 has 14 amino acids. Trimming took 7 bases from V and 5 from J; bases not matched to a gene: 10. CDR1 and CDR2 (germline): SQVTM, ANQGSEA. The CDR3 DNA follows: TGCAGCGCCCTACGAGCGGGACGGACCGGGGAGCTGTTTTTT. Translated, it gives CSALRAGRTGELFF.

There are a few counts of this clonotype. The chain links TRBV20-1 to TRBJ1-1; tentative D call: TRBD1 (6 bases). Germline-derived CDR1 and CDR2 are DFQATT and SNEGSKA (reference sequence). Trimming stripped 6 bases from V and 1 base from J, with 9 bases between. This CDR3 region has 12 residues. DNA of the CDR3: TGCAGTGCCTGGGACACGAACACTGAAGCTTTCTTT. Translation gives CSAWDTNTEAFF.

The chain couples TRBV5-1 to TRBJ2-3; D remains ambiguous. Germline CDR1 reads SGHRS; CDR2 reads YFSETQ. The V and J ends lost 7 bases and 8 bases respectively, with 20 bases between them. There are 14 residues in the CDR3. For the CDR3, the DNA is TGCGCCAGCGGGGTAGGGCACGAACCAGGTACGCAGTATTTT. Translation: CASGVGHEPGTQYF.

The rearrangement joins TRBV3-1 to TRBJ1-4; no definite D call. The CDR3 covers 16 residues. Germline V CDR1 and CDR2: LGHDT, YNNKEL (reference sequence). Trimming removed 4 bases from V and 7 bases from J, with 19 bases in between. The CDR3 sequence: CASSPGLGSGVEKLFF. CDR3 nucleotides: TGTGCCAGCAGCCCGGGGTTGGGGAGTGGTGTTGAAAAACTGTTTTTT.